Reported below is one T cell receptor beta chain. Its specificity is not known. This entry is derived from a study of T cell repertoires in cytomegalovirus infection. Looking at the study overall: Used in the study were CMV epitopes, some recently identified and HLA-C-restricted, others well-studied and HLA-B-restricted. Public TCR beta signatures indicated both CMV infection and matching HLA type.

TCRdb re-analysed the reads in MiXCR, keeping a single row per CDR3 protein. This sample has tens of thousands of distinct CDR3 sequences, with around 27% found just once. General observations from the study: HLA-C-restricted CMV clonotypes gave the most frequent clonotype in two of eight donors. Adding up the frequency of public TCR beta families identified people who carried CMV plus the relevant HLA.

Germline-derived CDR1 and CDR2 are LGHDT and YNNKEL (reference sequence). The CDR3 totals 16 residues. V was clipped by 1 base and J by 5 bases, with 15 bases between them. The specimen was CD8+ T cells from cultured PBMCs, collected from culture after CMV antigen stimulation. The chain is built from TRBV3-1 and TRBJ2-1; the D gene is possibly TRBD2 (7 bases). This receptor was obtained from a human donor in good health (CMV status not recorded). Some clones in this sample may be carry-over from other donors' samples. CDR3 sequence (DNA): TGTGCCAGCAGCCAAGCCGAGGGGGGGAACCACAATGAGCAGTTCTTC. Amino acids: CASSQAEGGNHNEQFF.